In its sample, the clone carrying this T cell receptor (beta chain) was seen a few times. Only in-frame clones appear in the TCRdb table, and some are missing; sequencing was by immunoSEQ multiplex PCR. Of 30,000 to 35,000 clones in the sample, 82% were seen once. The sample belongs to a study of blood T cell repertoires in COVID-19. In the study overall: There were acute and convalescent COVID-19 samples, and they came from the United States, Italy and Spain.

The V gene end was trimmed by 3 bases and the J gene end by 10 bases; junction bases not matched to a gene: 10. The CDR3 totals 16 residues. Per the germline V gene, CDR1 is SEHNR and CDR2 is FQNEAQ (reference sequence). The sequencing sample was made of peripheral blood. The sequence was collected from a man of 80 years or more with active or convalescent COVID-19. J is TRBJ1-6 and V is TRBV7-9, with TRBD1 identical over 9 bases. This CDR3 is CASSFRDRVGGSPLHF. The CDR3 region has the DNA TGTGCCAGCAGCTTCCGGGACAGGGTTGGAGGGTCACCCCTCCACTTT.